Listed here are 21 T cell receptor beta chains from one sample, sequenced in a study of T cell responses to AZD1222 COVID-19 vaccine. Some clones are missing from TCRdb's copy, which holds only in-frame ones; the method was immunoSEQ multiplex PCR. The sample has around 97,000 clones, roughly 88% seen once. Material: peripheral blood, obtained on day 0 of AZD1222 vaccination. The receptors shown here come from an adult in good health.

The chain joins TRBV6-1 to TRBJ1-2; TRBD1 matches 9 bases. Germline V lookup: CDR1 MNHNS, CDR2 SASEGT. Unmatched junction bases numbered 6, after V lost 0 bases and J lost 4 bases. The CDR3 sequence is 16 residues long. DNA of the CDR3: TGTGCCAGCAGTGAAGCGATGGGACAGGGTTTCTATGGCTACACCTTC. Translated, it gives CASSEAMGQGFYGYTF.

The chain recombines TRBV9 with TRBJ2-7; TRBD2 is a possible D gene (7 bases). Trimming shortened V by 0 bases and J by 4 bases, and 14 bases separated the two germline ends. This CDR3 comprises 15 residues. CDR1 is SGDLS and CDR2 is YYNGEE in the germline V gene. The CDR3 coding sequence is TGTGCCAGCAGCGTAGGTGGGGGGGCCCAGTACGAGCAGTACTTC. Amino acid sequence: CASSVGGGAQYEQYF.

The chain links TRBV10-1 to TRBJ2-1, with 7 bases identical to TRBD1. In germline, CDR1 is WNHNN, CDR2 SYGVQD (reference sequence). CDR3 length: 18 residues. After removal of 5 bases from V and 7 bases from J, the junction contained 20 bases not matched to a gene. For the CDR3, the DNA is TGCGCCAGCAGTTACGACAGGGTTTTAGGAAGATCGGAAAATGAGCAGTTCTTC. Translation gives CASSYDRVLGRSENEQFF.

The chain recombines TRBV5-1 with TRBJ1-3, with D unclear. The CDR3 spans 15 residues. Looked up from germline, CDR1 is SGHRS and CDR2 is YFSETQ. The germline V and J ends were trimmed by 1 base and 2 bases, with 10 bases remaining between them. CDR3 DNA sequence: TGCGCCAGCAGCTTGACCCTCGGCGCTGGAAACACCATATATTTT. Its translation is CASSLTLGAGNTIYF. Using reference TRBV5-1 and TRBJ1-3 for the parts outside the CDR3, the full variable domain is KAGVTQTPRYLIKTRGQQVTLSCSPISGHRSVSWYQQTPGQGLQFLFEYFSETQRNKGNFPGRFSGRQFSNSRSEMNVSTLELGDSALYLCASSLTLGAGNTIYFGEGSWLTVV.

This clone was counted a single time. The chain uses TRBV2 and TRBJ1-1; weak D call: TRBD1 (5 bases). V was clipped by 3 bases and J by 1 base, with 9 bases between them. The V gene's germline CDR1 is SNHLY and CDR2 FYNNEI. The CDR3 totals 14 residues. CDR3 DNA sequence: TGTGCCAGCAGTGAGTTGGGGCGGAACACTGAAGCTTTCTTT. Protein product: CASSELGRNTEAFF.

The V and J genes are TRBV6-6 and TRBJ1-2; D is possibly TRBD1 (5 bases). Germline V gene data show CDR1 as MNHNY and CDR2 as SVGAGI (reference sequence). The CDR3 extends over 13 amino acids. Trimming took off 6 bases at V and 4 bases at J, with 12 bases between the two ends. CDR3 amino acids: CASSTGQGYGYTF. The CDR3 nucleotides read TGTGCCAGCAGCACCGGGCAGGGCTATGGCTACACCTTC.

CDR3 DNA: TGTGCCAGCAGCCGGGACTCTCTTCGATCCTACGAGCAGTACTTC. This encodes CASSRDSLRSYEQYF. This chain joins TRBV6-4 and TRBJ2-7; a weak D match, TRBD2 (6 bases). V was shortened by 6 bases and J by 1 base, with 16 bases between the two germline ends. The V gene's germline CDR1 is MRHNA and CDR2 SNTAGT. CDR3 length: 15 residues.

V is TRBV29-1 and J is TRBJ2-2, with D possibly being TRBD2 (6 bases). Trimming took 0 bases from V and 5 from J, leaving 13 bases between them. CDR3 length: 15 amino acids. Germline CDR1 SQVTM, CDR2 ANQGSEA. The CDR3 nucleotides are TGCAGCGTTGAAGAGGAGGGTGTTGGGACCGGGGAGCTGTTTTTT. It translates to CSVEEEGVGTGELFF.

V and J are TRBV18 and TRBJ2-1, with TRBD2 matching over 12 bases. The junction had 6 bases not matched to a gene; V was cut back by 6 bases and J by 3 bases. Germline CDR1 KGHSH, CDR2 LQKENI. This CDR3 region has 16 residues. The CDR3 here is CASSPKLAGGYNEQFF. In nucleotides, the CDR3 is TGTGCCAGCTCTCCGAAACTAGCGGGAGGCTACAATGAGCAGTTCTTC.

This rearrangement joins TRBV27 to TRBJ2-7; D call uncertain. V dropped 8 bases and J dropped 0 bases, with 5 bases sitting between them. CDR1 is MNHEY, CDR2 SMNVEV, per germline (reference sequence). This CDR3 has 11 amino acids. This CDR3 is CASGTSYEQYF. The CDR3 DNA is TGTGCCAGCGGAACCTCCTACGAGCAGTACTTC.

CDR3 sequence (DNA): TGTGCCAGCAGTTACTCATCAGGACAGCCCTATGGCTACACCTTC. Its protein product is CASSYSSGQPYGYTF. The chain is built from TRBV6-5 and TRBJ1-2, with a weak D call TRBD1 (6 bases). Germline CDR1 MNHEY, CDR2 SVGAGI. The V end lost 0 bases, the J end lost 4 bases, and 12 bases lay between the germline ends. The CDR3 consists of 15 residues.

V gene TRBV7-8 combines with J gene TRBJ2-5; the D gene is possibly TRBD2 (6 bases). CDR1 is SGHVS, CDR2 FQNEAQ, per germline. The CDR3 has 15 residues. Trimming took off 6 bases at V and 0 bases at J, with 14 bases between the two ends. CDR3 sequence: CASRNERAHQETQYF. The CDR3 DNA reads as TGTGCCAGCAGGAATGAGCGGGCTCACCAAGAGACCCAGTACTTC.

The chain joins TRBV12-3 or TRBV12-4 to TRBJ1-5, with D perhaps TRBD1 (5 bases). This CDR3 has 13 amino acids. Trimming stripped 3 bases from V and 6 bases from J, with 9 bases between. The CDR3 loop is CASSFQQAQPQHF. Here the CDR3 DNA reads TGTGCCAGCAGTTTTCAACAGGCTCAGCCCCAGCATTTT.

This clone was seen only once. The chain couples TRBV10-3 to TRBJ1-6; no reliable D call. Per germline, CDR1 ENHRY and CDR2 SYGVKD. CDR3 length equals 17 residues. Trimming cost V 0 bases and J 0 bases, with 9 bases left between them. CDR3 protein: CAISESTVSSYNSPLHF. In nucleotides, the CDR3 is TGTGCCATCAGTGAGTCGACGGTGAGCTCCTATAATTCACCCCTCCACTTT.

The chain employs TRBV18 and TRBJ1-1, with 7 nucleotides matching TRBD1. Germline V lookup: CDR1 KGHSH, CDR2 LQKENI. The CDR3 runs to 15 residues. J lost 10 bases, V lost 3 bases, and 14 bases had no gene match. Written as DNA, the CDR3 is TGTGCCAGCTCACCCGGATCGGGGACAGCAGAGGCAGCTTTCTTT. Protein: CASSPGSGTAEAAFF.

The gene calls are TRBV19 and TRBJ1-2; D ambiguous. V lost 2 bases to trimming and J lost 3 bases, with 13 bases between them. The CDR3 is 15 amino acids. CDR1 is LNHDA and CDR2 is SQIVND in the germline V gene (reference sequence). CDR3 DNA sequence: TGTGCCAGTAGTATAATAGAGAGTGGGGACTATGGCTACACCTTC. Its translation: CASSIIESGDYGYTF.

As DNA, the CDR3 is TGCAGCGTTGAAAACTTGAACACTGAAGCTTTCTTT. This translates into CSVENLNTEAFF. The chain is built from TRBV29-1 and TRBJ1-1; D is uncertain. This CDR3 spans 12 amino acids. Deletions cut 2 bases from V and 0 bases from J, with 4 bases between. Germline V lookup: CDR1 SQVTM, CDR2 ANQGSEA.

The J gene is TRBJ2-1, the V gene TRBV5-8; possible D gene TRBD2, 6 bases. The germline V gene has CDR1 SGHTS and CDR2 YDEGEE. This CDR3 is 15 amino acids long. The ends were cut back, 2 bases at V and 0 bases at J, with 9 bases in the middle. The CDR3 coding sequence is TGTGCCAGCAGCTTCGGAGGGAGCTCCTACAATGAGCAGTTCTTC. Its translation is CASSFGGSSYNEQFF.

V and J are TRBV9 and TRBJ1-5; D not resolved. V gave up 0 bases and J gave up 2 bases, with 0 bases separating them. CDR1 and CDR2 from the germline V gene are SGDLS and YYNGEE. This CDR3 is 12 amino acids long. CDR3 protein: CASSVGNQPQHF. The CDR3 DNA follows: TGTGCCAGCAGCGTAGGCAATCAGCCCCAGCATTTT.

The chain has TRBV27 and TRBJ1-5; 9 bases line up with TRBD1. The length of the CDR3 is 16 residues. Losses at the gene ends were 5 bases for V and 3 bases for J; bases not matched to a gene: 8. Germline V CDR1 and CDR2: MNHEY, SMNVEV (reference sequence). CDR3 nucleotide sequence: TGTGCCAGCAGTAGTGGGACAGGGAGGGACAATCAGCCCCAGCATTTT. Amino acid sequence: CASSSGTGRDNQPQHF.

The chain is built from TRBV19 and TRBJ1-5; 7 bases agree with TRBD1. The V gene end was trimmed by 6 bases and the J gene end by 7 bases; junction bases not matched to a gene: 6. CDR3 size: 13 residues. CDR1 and CDR2 (germline): LNHDA, SQIVND (reference sequence). In DNA form, the CDR3 reads TGTGCCAGTAGCGGACAGGTCCTACAGCCCCAGCATTTT. It yields the protein CASSGQVLQPQHF.